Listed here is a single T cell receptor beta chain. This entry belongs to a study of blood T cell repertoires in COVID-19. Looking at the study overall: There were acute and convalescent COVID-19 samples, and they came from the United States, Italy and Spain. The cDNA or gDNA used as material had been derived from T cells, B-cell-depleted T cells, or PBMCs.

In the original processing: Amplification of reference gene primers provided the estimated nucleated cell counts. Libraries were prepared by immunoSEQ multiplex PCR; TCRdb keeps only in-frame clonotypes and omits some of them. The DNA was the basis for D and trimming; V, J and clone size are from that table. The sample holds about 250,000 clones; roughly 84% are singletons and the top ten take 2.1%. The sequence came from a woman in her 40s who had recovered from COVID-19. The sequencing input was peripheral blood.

The CDR3 region is CASRGTGKETQYF. The CDR3 region has the DNA TGTGCCAGCAGGGGGACAGGGAAAGAGACCCAGTACTTC. The chain uses TRBV28 and TRBJ2-5, with 9 bases fitting TRBD1. The CDR3 contains 13 residues. Germline V gives CDR1 MDHEN, CDR2 SYDVKM. V lost 6 bases and J lost 3; bases outside the gene matches: 2.